Listed here are 10 T cell receptor beta chains from one sample, sequenced in a study of T cell repertoires in cytomegalovirus infection (dated 2019 in TCRdb). The data were produced on an Illumina HiSeq 1500. Starting from the raw public reads, TCRdb applied fastp trimming at Q25, assembled clones with MiXCR and retained in-frame beta chains. Rows with a matching CDR3 protein are joined into one entry that keeps the most common DNA and genes. This sample is represented by approximately 630,000 distinct CDR3 sequences; approximately 25% of them were singletons. The biggest ten clones account for around 8% of the sample. Material: CD8+ T cells from PBMCs. The receptors originated from a human donor in good health (CMV status not recorded). Some clones in this sample may be carry-over from other donors' samples.

This clonotype was counted a few times. The chain joins TRBV7-9 to TRBJ2-7; unclear D gene. The CDR3 runs 15 residues. V shed 2 bases and J shed 2 bases, with 13 bases lying between them. Per germline, CDR1 SEHNR and CDR2 FQNEAQ (reference sequence). DNA of the CDR3: TGTGCCAGCAGCTTAAACGGTTTCGATGCCTACGAGCAGTACTTC. Residues: CASSLNGFDAYEQYF.

This clonotype was recorded many times. This rearrangement joins TRBV7-6 to TRBJ2-2, with D perhaps TRBD1 or TRBD2 (5 bases each). V lost 1 base and J lost 6, with 9 bases in between. Germline loops: CDR1 SGHVS, CDR2 FNYEAQ. The CDR3 consists of 14 residues. The CDR3 region is CASSLVGDPGELFF. CDR3 nucleotides: TGTGCCAGCAGCTTAGTCGGGGACCCCGGGGAGCTGTTTTTT.

This clonotype showed up just a few times. The chain links TRBV12-3 or TRBV12-4 to TRBJ1-3; no definite D call. CDR3 length: 14 residues. With 4 bases removed from V and 2 bases from J, the gap between germline ends came to 9 bases. DNA of the CDR3: TGTGCCAGCAGTTACCACGGCACTGGAAACACCATATATTTT. As protein: CASSYHGTGNTIYF.

This clonotype was picked up a small number of times. The chain carries TRBV5-6 and TRBJ2-4, with a tentative D call TRBD2 (5 bases). The CDR3 runs 16 residues. The V gene lost 3 bases and the J gene lost 0 bases, with 13 bases spanning the gap. Per germline, CDR1 SGHDT and CDR2 YYEEEE. This CDR3 reads CASSSAADSAKNIQYF. CDR3 DNA: TGTGCCAGCAGCTCCGCAGCGGACTCAGCCAAAAACATTCAGTACTTC.

About this clonotype itself: It may be a read error: a sequence one base away is much more abundant. V usage is TRBV7-6 and J usage is TRBJ1-5, with D uncertain. CDR1 is SGHVS and CDR2 is FNYEAQ in the germline V gene. The CDR3 runs to 13 residues. CDR3 coding DNA: TGTGTCAGCAGCCCTGACGGAGATCAGCCCCAGCATTTT. Translating it yields CVSSPDGDQPQHF. Variable domain in full (rest from reference TRBV7-6 and TRBJ1-5): GAGVSQSPRYKVTKRGQDVALRCDPISGHVSLYWYRQALGQGPEFLTYFNYEAQQDKSGLPNDRFSAERPEGSISTLTIQRTEQRDSAMYRCVSSPDGDQPQHFGDGTRLSIL.

This clonotype is judged medium-sized. The junction does not match germline at one end; this may be a read error. The chain joins TRBV12-3 or TRBV12-4 to TRBJ2-2; D gene uncertain. The CDR3 spans 12 residues. CDR3 amino acids: CASSLGTGELFF. DNA for the CDR3: TGTGCCAGCAGCTTAGGCACCGGGGAGCTGTTTTTT.

The CDR3 DNA sequence: TGTGCCAGCAGCCCCGCCGGGACTAGCGGGGGGCCGAAGGAGACCCAGTACTTC. Protein sequence: CASSPAGTSGGPKETQYF. The V gene is TRBV7-9, the J gene TRBJ2-5; 15 positions agree with TRBD2. Germline values: CDR1 SEHNR, CDR2 FQNEAQ (reference sequence). The CDR3 is made up of 18 amino acids. V dropped 5 bases and J dropped 5; count of bases not matched to a gene: 12.

CDR3 protein: CASKRVRQVLAGAPRLYNEQFF. The DNA of the CDR3 is TGTGCCAGCAAGCGGGTTAGGCAGGTCCTAGCGGGGGCCCCCCGCTTATACAATGAGCAGTTCTTC. The chain combines TRBV2 with TRBJ2-1, with 10 bases matching TRBD2. Looked up from germline, CDR1 is SNHLY and CDR2 is FYNNEI. CDR3 size: 22 residues. The trim removed 7 bases at V and 4 bases at J, leaving 28 bases unmatched.

V and J are TRBV29-1 and TRBJ2-3; 7 nucleotides match TRBD1. CDR1 is SQVTM and CDR2 is ANQGSEA in the germline V gene. Germline trimming cut 4 bases from V and 2 bases from J; bases unmatched to any gene: 9. The CDR3 contains 15 residues. CDR3 coding DNA: TGCAGCGTTGCCGACCCCGGGACAGCCACAGATACGCAGTATTTT. Protein product: CSVADPGTATDTQYF.

This clonotype was seen many times. The chain couples TRBV7-2 to TRBJ2-7; D is perhaps TRBD1 (6 bases). This CDR3 spans 15 amino acids. Germline V gene data show CDR1 as SGHTA and CDR2 as FQGNSA. V was shortened by 5 bases and J by 4 bases, with 18 bases between the two germline ends. CDR3 loop: CASSLDGQFIYEQYV. The CDR3 DNA follows: TGTGCCAGCAGCCTAGACGGACAGTTTATTTACGAGCAGTACGTC.